This is a list of T cell receptor beta chains from one sample in a study of control samples from healthy donors and cancer patients. This table comes from immunoSEQ multiplex PCR, and its TCRdb copy is limited to in-frame clones, with some not included. In the table there are 120,000 to 150,000 clones, around 90% of which are singletons. The source material was blood. The receptors originated from a young man in good health. The CDR3 runs from the conserved cysteine through the conserved F or W. The D gene is left open where the match is weak. Clone size is not always given. Where it is, it says once, few, many or a class for expanded clones.

d_call	j_call	v_call	clone_size	cdr3_nt	cdr3_aa
.	TRBJ1-6	TRBV7-3	.	TGTGCCAGCAGCTTATCCTCCAGCTCCTATAATTCACCCCTCCACTTT	CASSLSSSSYNSPLHF
.	TRBJ1-2	TRBV27	.	TGTGCCAGCAGTTTTTCGGCAGCTAACTATGGCTACACCTTC	CASSFSAANYGYTF
.	TRBJ1-3	TRBV18	.	TGTGCCAGCTCACCACCAAGGGGTATGACTGGAAACACCATATATTTT	CASSPPRGMTGNTIYF
.	TRBJ2-2	TRBV11-3	.	TGTGCCAGCAGCTTAGAGGTACAGGGAGTTTACGCGAACACCGGGGAGTTGTTTTTT	CASSLEVQGVYANTGELFF
TRBD1	TRBJ2-1	TRBV5-1	.	TGCGCCAGCAGCCCGACCCGGGACAGGGTGTACAATGAGCAGTTCTTC	CASSPTRDRVYNEQFF
TRBD2	TRBJ2-3	TRBV7-6	.	TGTGCCAGCAGCTTACCGGGACGGGAGGAGTATTTT	CASSLPGREEYF
.	TRBJ2-3	TRBV7-3	once	TGTGCCAGCAGCCCACGGGACACAGGCACAGATACGCAGTATTTT	CASSPRDTGTDTQYF
.	TRBJ1-1	TRBV5-1	.	TGCGCCAGCAGCTTGGAGGGGGGAGACACTGAAGCTTTCTTT	CASSLEGGDTEAFF
TRBD1	TRBJ1-2	TRBV28	once	TGTGCCAGCAGCACGGGACAGATCTATGGCTACACCTTC	CASSTGQIYGYTF
.	TRBJ1-5	TRBV28	.	TGTGCCAGCAGTCTTCAGGGCCGGGGCAATCAGCCCCAGCATTTT	CASSLQGRGNQPQHF
.	TRBJ1-2	TRBV18	.	TGTGCCAGCTCACCACCGGGGCCGCCCGGCGCCTATGGCTACACCTTC	CASSPPGPPGAYGYTF
.	TRBJ2-7	TRBV11-2	.	TGTGCCAGCAGCTTAGTTCCAGCCTACGAGCAGTACTTC	CASSLVPAYEQYF
.	TRBJ1-1	TRBV18	.	TGTGCCAGCTCACCGGCGGTGGGCACTGAAGCTTTCTTT	CASSPAVGTEAFF
.	TRBJ1-2	TRBV5-1	once	TGCGCCAGCAGACGGGGTGGGGAGTCCTATGGCTACACCTTC	CASRRGGESYGYTF
.	TRBJ1-6	TRBV30	.	TGTGCCTGGCAAAGGGAGCACCCGAATTCACCCCTCCACTTT	CAWQREHPNSPLHF
TRBD1	TRBJ2-1	TRBV18	.	TGTGCCAGCTCACGGTTAGGGACAGGGGACCACAATGAGCAGTTCTTC	CASSRLGTGDHNEQFF
TRBD1	TRBJ2-1	TRBV5-5	.	TGTGCCAGCAGTATATTGGGGGCAGGGGGTTACAATGAGCAGTTCTTC	CASSILGAGGYNEQFF
TRBD2	TRBJ2-2	TRBV7-3	.	TGTGCCAGCAGCCCGACTAGCGTAGTCTCCGCCGGGGAGCTGTTTTTT	CASSPTSVVSAGELFF
TRBD1	TRBJ1-5	TRBV5-1	.	TGCGCCAGCAGCCCCGACAGGGACAATCAGCCCCAGCATTTT	CASSPDRDNQPQHF
.	TRBJ2-4	TRBV14	.	TGTGCCAGCAGCCCCCCTCGGGTGGGAGGTATTGACATTCAGTACTTC	CASSPPRVGGIDIQYF